The rows below give T cell receptor beta chains drawn from one sample of a study of blood T cell repertoires in COVID-19. Repertoires were generated with immunoSEQ multiplex PCR, while TCRdb's copy carries only in-frame clones and drops some. Here the sample spans a few hundred thousand clones, 65% to 85% being singletons. The specimen was peripheral blood. The receptors stem from a person aged 65-85 years with COVID-19, enrolled during active disease. The CDR3 runs from the conserved cysteine through the conserved F or W. A D gene is named only where the DNA matches it firmly. Some rows have no size entry. The others give once, few or many, or a class for an expanded clone.

>-|TRBV24-1|TRBD2|TRBJ2-2
CATSTSGRNTGELFF
TGTGCCACATCGACTAGCGGGCGGAACACCGGGGAGCTGTTTTTT
>-|TRBV6-6|-|TRBJ2-5
CASSQRTATYQETQYF
TGTGCCAGCAGCCAACGGACAGCTACATACCAAGAGACCCAGTACTTC
>-|TRBV27|-|TRBJ2-7
CASSLSLGTAYEQYF
TGTGCCAGCAGTTTATCTTTGGGCACAGCCTACGAGCAGTACTTC
>-|TRBV9|-|TRBJ2-1
CASSDPRQGRAYNEQFF
TGTGCCAGCAGCGATCCCCGGCAGGGTAGGGCCTACAATGAGCAGTTCTTC
>-|TRBV6-2/TRBV6-3|-|TRBJ1-1
CASSYRSVARLNTEAFF
TGTGCCAGCAGTTATCGTAGCGTAGCCCGACTGAACACTGAAGCTTTCTTT
>-|TRBV29-1|-|TRBJ1-4
CSATAAGSNEKLFF
TGCAGCGCTACCGCAGCGGGATCCAATGAAAAACTGTTTTTT
>-|TRBV7-2|-|TRBJ2-7
CASSLGGRREQYF
TGTGCCAGCAGCTTAGGGGGCAGGCGTGAGCAGTACTTC
>-|TRBV6-6|-|TRBJ1-1
CASSYEYRVGAFF
TGTGCCAGCAGTTACGAGTACCGGGTTGGGGCTTTCTTT
>-|TRBV6-5|-|TRBJ2-7
CASSYSPSYEQYF
TGTGCCAGCAGTTACTCGCCTAGTTACGAGCAGTACTTC
>-|TRBV4-1|-|TRBJ1-1
CASTLSEGLNTEAFF
TGCGCCAGCACCCTTTCGGAGGGGCTGAACACTGAAGCTTTCTTT
>-|TRBV11-3|TRBD2|TRBJ2-1
CASSLGRGGTYNEQFF
TGTGCCAGCAGCTTAGGCCGCGGGGGAACCTACAATGAGCAGTTCTTC
>-|TRBV15|-|TRBJ1-2
CATSREKTGYGYTF
TGTGCCACCAGCAGAGAGAAGACTGGCTATGGCTACACCTTC
>-|TRBV25-1|-|TRBJ2-5
CASSAGAQYQETQYF
TGTGCCAGCAGCGCAGGGGCCCAATATCAAGAGACCCAGTACTTC
>few|TRBV28|-|TRBJ1-4
CASSQNRRHEKLFF
TGTGCCAGCAGTCAAAACAGGCGACATGAAAAACTGTTTTTT
>-|TRBV2|-|TRBJ2-2
CASREQTVRTGELFF
TGTGCCAGCCGGGAGCAGACAGTTCGTACCGGGGAGCTGTTTTTT
>-|TRBV4-1|TRBD1|TRBJ1-1
CASSLRDSQNTEAFF
TGCGCCAGCAGCCTCCGGGACAGCCAGAACACTGAAGCTTTCTTT
>-|TRBV18|TRBD2|TRBJ2-5
CASSPGLSETQYF
TGTGCCAGCTCACCGGGACTATCAGAGACCCAGTACTTC
>-|TRBV18|-|TRBJ1-1
CASSQNAGINTEAFF
TGTGCCAGCTCTCAGAACGCGGGGATTAACACTGAAGCTTTCTTT
>few|TRBV28|TRBD2|TRBJ2-3
CASSFVAGTDTQYF
TGTGCCAGCAGTTTTGTAGCGGGGACAGATACGCAGTATTTT
>-|TRBV5-1|TRBD1|TRBJ1-2
CASSLGQGGSSNYGYTF
TGCGCCAGCAGCTTAGGACAGGGTGGAAGCTCTAACTATGGCTACACCTTC
>-|TRBV9|-|TRBJ2-3
CASSVDASRRTDTQYF
TGTGCCAGCAGCGTTGACGCTAGCAGGAGAACAGATACGCAGTATTTT
>-|TRBV3-1/TRBV3-2|TRBD2|TRBJ2-1
CASSQDASGVYNEQFF
TGTGCCAGCAGCCAAGATGCTAGCGGGGTCTACAATGAGCAGTTCTTC
>once|TRBV21-1|-|TRBJ2-5
CASSKGEGEGGSEETQYF
TGTGCCAGCAGCAAAGGGGAGGGAGAGGGCGGGAGTGAAGAGACCCAGTACTTC
>-|TRBV6-5|TRBD1|TRBJ1-1
CASRTGQLNTEAFF
TGTGCCAGCAGGACGGGACAGCTGAACACTGAAGCTTTCTTT
>-|TRBV6-1|TRBD2|TRBJ2-7
CASSEGVAGTYEQYF
TGTGCCAGCAGTGAGGGGGTAGCGGGAACCTACGAGCAGTACTTC
>once|TRBV28|TRBD1|TRBJ1-1
CASSLRQGGTEAFF
TGTGCCAGCAGTCTCCGACAGGGTGGAACTGAAGCTTTCTTT
>-|TRBV11-2|TRBD2|TRBJ2-1
CASSFHPQTSGLSYNEQFF
TGTGCCAGCAGCTTCCATCCCCAGACTAGCGGCTTATCCTACAATGAGCAGTTCTTC
>many|TRBV6-5|-|TRBJ2-7
CASTLDSYEQYF
TGTGCCAGCACCCTGGACAGTTACGAGCAGTACTTC
>-|TRBV9|TRBD1|TRBJ2-2
CASSQGAGELFF
TGTGCCAGCAGCCAGGGGGCCGGGGAGCTGTTTTTT
>-|TRBV10-3|-|TRBJ2-7
CAISGSGAGEQYF
TGTGCCATCAGTGGGTCGGGGGCTGGGGAGCAGTACTTC
>-|TRBV7-9|TRBD1|TRBJ2-1
CASSSRTGGKEVPQFF
TGTGCCAGCAGCTCGAGGACAGGGGGTAAGGAGGTTCCGCAGTTCTTC
>few|TRBV10-3|-|TRBJ2-7
CAISEQAGLYEQYF
TGTGCCATCAGCGAGCAGGCTGGACTATACGAGCAGTACTTC
>-|TRBV19|TRBD2|TRBJ2-5
CASSIGGGGETQYF
TGTGCCAGTAGTATAGGCGGGGGAGGAGAGACCCAGTACTTC
>-|TRBV7-2|TRBD2|TRBJ2-1
CASSFSAGVAPQHGEQFF
TGTGCCAGCAGCTTCTCTGCGGGGGTAGCGCCTCAACACGGGGAGCAGTTCTTC
>few|TRBV15|-|TRBJ1-1
CATSREALLGTLNTEAFF
TGTGCCACCAGCAGAGAGGCCCTCTTGGGGACACTGAACACTGAAGCTTTCTTT
>few|TRBV7-2|TRBD2|TRBJ2-3
CASSPVGGVTDTQYF
TGTGCCAGCAGCCCCGTGGGGGGGGTCACAGATACGCAGTATTTT
>-|TRBV7-2|TRBD1|TRBJ1-5
CASSPRTGASNQPQHF
TGTGCCAGCAGCCCACGGACAGGGGCTAGCAATCAGCCCCAGCATTTT
>-|TRBV9|TRBD1|TRBJ1-4
CASSWGTANEKLFF
TGTGCCAGCAGTTGGGGGACAGCTAATGAAAAACTGTTTTTT
>-|TRBV6-5|-|TRBJ1-2
CASSYRKQGSGYTF
TGTGCCAGCAGTTACCGAAAACAGGGTTCTGGCTACACCTTC
>-|TRBV19|-|TRBJ2-7
CASSIAGLEQYF
TGTGCCAGTAGTATCGCAGGGCTCGAGCAGTACTTC
>-|TRBV27|TRBD2|TRBJ2-5
CASKGLVHQETQYF
TGTGCCAGCAAGGGACTAGTTCACCAAGAGACCCAGTACTTC
>-|TRBV5-1|-|TRBJ2-3
CASSPTTGTDTQYF
TGCGCCAGCAGCCCTACCACAGGGACAGATACGCAGTATTTT
>-|TRBV5-3|-|TRBJ2-2
CARSLSYYHTGELFF
TGTGCCAGAAGCTTGTCGTACTACCACACCGGGGAGCTGTTTTTT
>-|TRBV27|-|TRBJ2-7
CASSPGQSTYEQYF
TGTGCCAGCAGCCCCGGACAGTCCACCTACGAGCAGTACTTC
>-|TRBV19|TRBD1|TRBJ1-1
CASSLQGGNTEAFF
TGTGCCAGTAGCCTGCAGGGGGGGAACACTGAAGCTTTCTTT
>-|TRBV28|TRBD1|TRBJ1-2
CASSLLKGQGEQDYGYTF
TGTGCCAGCAGTTTATTAAAGGGACAGGGGGAACAAGACTATGGCTACACCTTC
>-|TRBV7-2|-|TRBJ1-4
CASSPDTAATNEKLFF
TGTGCCAGCAGCCCAGACACGGCTGCAACTAATGAAAAACTGTTTTTT
>once|TRBV28|-|TRBJ1-4
CASSLAPGEKLFF
TGTGCCAGCAGTTTGGCCCCAGGGGAAAAACTGTTTTTT
>-|TRBV28|-|TRBJ2-3
CASNRDTTSTDTQYF
TGTGCCAGCAACCGGGACACCACTAGCACAGATACGCAGTATTTT
>few|TRBV27|TRBD2|TRBJ2-1
CASTEGGDLAGGLNEQFF
TGTGCCAGCACGGAAGGGGGGGACCTAGCGGGAGGGCTCAATGAGCAGTTCTTC
>-|TRBV4-3|-|TRBJ2-3
CASSQYFLDTQYF
TGCGCCAGCAGCCAATATTTTTTAGATACGCAGTATTTT
>-|TRBV4-3|TRBD1|TRBJ2-7
CASSEDRGPTEQYF
TGCGCCAGCAGCGAAGACAGGGGGCCCACCGAGCAGTACTTC
>-|TRBV5-1|-|TRBJ1-5
CASSLAGVSNQPQHF
TGCGCCAGCAGCTTGGCAGGGGTCAGCAATCAGCCCCAGCATTTT